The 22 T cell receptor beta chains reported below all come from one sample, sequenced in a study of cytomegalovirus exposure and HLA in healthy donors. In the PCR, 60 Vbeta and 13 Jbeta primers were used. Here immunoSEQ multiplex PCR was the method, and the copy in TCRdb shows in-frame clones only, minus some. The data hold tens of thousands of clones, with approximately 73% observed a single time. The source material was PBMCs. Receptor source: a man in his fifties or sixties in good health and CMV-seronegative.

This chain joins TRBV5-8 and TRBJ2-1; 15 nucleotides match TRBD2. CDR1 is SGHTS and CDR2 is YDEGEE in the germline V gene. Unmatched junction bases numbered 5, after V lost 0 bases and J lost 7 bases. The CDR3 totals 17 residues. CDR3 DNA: TGTGCCAGCAGCTTGGCGGGGACTAGCGGGGGGAATAATGAGCAGTTCTTC. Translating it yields CASSLAGTSGGNNEQFF. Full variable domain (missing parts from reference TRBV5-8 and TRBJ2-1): EAGVTQSPTHLIKTRGQQATLRCSPISGHTSVYWYQQALGLGLQFLLWYDEGEERNRGNFPPRFSGRQFPNYSSELNVNALELEDSALYLCASSLAGTSGGNNEQFFGPGTRLTVL.

CDR3 DNA sequence: TGTGCCAGCAGCTCTCCGGCTAGCGGGGGCACAGATACGCAGTATTTT. Its translation is CASSSPASGGTDTQYF. The rearrangement uses TRBV7-9 and TRBJ2-3; 9 bases are shared with TRBD2. This CDR3 comprises 16 residues. J lost 1 base, V lost 4 bases, and 6 bases had no gene match. Germline CDR1 is SEHNR and CDR2 is FQNEAQ (reference sequence).

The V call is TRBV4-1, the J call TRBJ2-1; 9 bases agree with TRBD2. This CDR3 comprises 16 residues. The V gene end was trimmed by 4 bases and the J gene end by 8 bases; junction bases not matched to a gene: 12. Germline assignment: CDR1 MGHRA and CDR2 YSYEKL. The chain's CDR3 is CASSPTFGGGAYEQFF. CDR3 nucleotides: TGCGCCAGCAGCCCGACTTTCGGCGGGGGGGCCTATGAGCAGTTCTTC.

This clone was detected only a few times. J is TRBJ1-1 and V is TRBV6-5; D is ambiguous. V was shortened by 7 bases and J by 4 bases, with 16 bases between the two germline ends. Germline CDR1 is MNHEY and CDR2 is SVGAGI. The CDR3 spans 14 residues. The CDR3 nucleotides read TGTGCCAGCACCCCTCGGTGGGTAGCCACTGAAGCTTTCTTT. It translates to CASTPRWVATEAFF.

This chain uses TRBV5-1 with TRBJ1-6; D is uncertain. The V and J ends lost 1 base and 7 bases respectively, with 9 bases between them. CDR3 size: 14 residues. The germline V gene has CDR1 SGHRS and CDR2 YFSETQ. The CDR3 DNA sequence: TGCGCCAGCAGCTTGTTCGAGGAAAATTCACCCCTCCACTTT. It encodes CASSLFEENSPLHF.

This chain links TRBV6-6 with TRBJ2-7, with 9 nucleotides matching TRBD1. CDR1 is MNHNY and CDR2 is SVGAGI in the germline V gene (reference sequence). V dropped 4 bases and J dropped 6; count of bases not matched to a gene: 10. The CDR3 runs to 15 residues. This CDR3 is CASSSVDRGGLEQYF. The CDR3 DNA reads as TGTGCCAGCAGTTCCGTGGACAGGGGAGGTCTCGAGCAGTACTTC.

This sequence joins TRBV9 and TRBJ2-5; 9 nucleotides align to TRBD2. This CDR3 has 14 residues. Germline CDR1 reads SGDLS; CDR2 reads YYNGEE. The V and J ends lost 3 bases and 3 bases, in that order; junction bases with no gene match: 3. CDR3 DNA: TGTGCCAGCAGCGGACTAGCGGTTAAAGAGACCCAGTACTTC. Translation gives CASSGLAVKETQYF.

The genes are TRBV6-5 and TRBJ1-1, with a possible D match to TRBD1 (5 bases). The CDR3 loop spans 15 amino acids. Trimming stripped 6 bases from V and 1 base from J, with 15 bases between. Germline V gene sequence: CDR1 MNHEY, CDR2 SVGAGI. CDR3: CASSRKPGQNTEAFF. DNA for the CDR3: TGTGCCAGCAGCCGCAAGCCCGGACAGAACACTGAAGCTTTCTTT.

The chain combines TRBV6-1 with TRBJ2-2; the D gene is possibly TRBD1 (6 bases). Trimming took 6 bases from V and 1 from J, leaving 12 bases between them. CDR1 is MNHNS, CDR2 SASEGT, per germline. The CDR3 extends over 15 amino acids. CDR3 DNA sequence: TGTGCCAGCAGATCCGGGACAATGAACACCGGGGAGCTGTTTTTT. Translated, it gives CASRSGTMNTGELFF.

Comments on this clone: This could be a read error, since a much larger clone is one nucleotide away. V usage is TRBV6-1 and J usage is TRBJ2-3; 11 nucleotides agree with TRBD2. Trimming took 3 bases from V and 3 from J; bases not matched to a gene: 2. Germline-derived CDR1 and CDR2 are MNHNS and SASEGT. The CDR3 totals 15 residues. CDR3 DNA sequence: TGTGCCAGCAGTGACTCTAGCGGGGGGACAGATACGCAGTATTTT. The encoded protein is CASSDSSGGTDTQYF.

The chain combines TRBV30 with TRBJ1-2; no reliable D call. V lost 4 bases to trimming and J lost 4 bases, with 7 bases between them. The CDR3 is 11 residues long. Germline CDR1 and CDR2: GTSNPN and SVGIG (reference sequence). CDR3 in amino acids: CAWMGSYGYTF. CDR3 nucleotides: TGTGCCTGGATGGGGAGCTATGGCTACACCTTC.

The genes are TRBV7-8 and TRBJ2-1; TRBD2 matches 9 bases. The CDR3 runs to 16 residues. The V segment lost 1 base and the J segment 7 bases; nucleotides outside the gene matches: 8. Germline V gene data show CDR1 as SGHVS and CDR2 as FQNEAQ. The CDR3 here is CASSLVRASGANEQFF. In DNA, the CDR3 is TGTGCCAGCAGCTTAGTGAGGGCTAGCGGGGCGAATGAGCAGTTCTTC.

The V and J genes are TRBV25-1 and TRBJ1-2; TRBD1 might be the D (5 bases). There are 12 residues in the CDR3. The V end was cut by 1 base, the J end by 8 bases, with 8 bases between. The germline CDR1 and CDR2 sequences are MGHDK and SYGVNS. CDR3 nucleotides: TGTGCCAGCAGTGAATCAGGGTTGGGCTACACCTTC. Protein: CASSESGLGYTF.

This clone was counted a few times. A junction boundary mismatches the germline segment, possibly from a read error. The DNA for the CDR3 is TGTGCTAGCAGCTCCTTTTCCGGGACAGGCAACACTGAAGCTTTCTTT. It encodes CASSSFSGTGNTEAFF. The V call is TRBV7-7, the J call TRBJ1-1, with 8 bases lining up with TRBD1. The CDR3 spans 16 residues. CDR1 and CDR2 from the germline V gene are SSHAT and FNYEAQ (reference sequence).

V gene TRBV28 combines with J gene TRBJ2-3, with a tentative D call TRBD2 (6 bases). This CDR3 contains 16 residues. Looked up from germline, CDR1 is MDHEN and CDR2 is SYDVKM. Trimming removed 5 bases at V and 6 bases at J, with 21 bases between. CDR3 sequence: CASSTPRGSAGDTQYF. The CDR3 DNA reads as TGTGCCAGCAGTACCCCCCGAGGGTCGGCGGGGGATACGCAGTATTTT.

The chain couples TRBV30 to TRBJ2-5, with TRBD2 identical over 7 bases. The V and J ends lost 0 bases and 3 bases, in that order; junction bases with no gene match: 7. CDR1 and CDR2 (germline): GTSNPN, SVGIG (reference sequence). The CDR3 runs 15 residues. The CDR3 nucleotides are TGTGCCTGGAGTGTGGGGTCTGGGGGGGAAGAGACCCAGTACTTC. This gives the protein CAWSVGSGGEETQYF.

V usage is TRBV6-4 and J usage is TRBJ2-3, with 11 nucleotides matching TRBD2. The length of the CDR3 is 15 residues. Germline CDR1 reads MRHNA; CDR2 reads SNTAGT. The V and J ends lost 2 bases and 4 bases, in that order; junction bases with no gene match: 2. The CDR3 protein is CASSDRLAGPDTQYF. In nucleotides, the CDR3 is TGTGCCAGCAGTGACAGACTAGCGGGGCCAGATACGCAGTATTTT.

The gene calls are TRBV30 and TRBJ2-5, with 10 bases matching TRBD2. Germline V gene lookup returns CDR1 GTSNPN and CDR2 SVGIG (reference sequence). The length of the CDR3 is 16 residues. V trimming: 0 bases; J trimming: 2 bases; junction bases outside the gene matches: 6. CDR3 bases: TGTGCCTGGAGTGTCCGGAGCGGGGGGGCTCAAGAGACCCAGTACTTC. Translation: CAWSVRSGGAQETQYF. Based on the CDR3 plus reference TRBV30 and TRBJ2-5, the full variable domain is SQTIHQWPATLVQPVGSPLSLECTVEGTSNPNLYWYRQAAGRGLQLLFYSVGIGQISSEVPQNLSASRPQDRQFILSSKKLLLSDSGFYLCAWSVRSGGAQETQYFGPGTRLLVL.

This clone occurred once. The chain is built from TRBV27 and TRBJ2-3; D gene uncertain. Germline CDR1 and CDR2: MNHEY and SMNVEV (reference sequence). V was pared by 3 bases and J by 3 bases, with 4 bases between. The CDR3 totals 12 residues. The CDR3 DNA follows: TGTGCCAGCAGTTTCTTTACAGATACGCAGTATTTT. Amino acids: CASSFFTDTQYF.

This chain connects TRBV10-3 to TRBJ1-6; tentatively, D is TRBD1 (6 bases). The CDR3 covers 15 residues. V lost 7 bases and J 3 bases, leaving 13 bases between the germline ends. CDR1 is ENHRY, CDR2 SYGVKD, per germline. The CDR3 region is CAINQQGIYNSPLHF. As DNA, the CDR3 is TGTGCCATCAATCAACAGGGAATCTATAATTCACCCCTCCACTTT.

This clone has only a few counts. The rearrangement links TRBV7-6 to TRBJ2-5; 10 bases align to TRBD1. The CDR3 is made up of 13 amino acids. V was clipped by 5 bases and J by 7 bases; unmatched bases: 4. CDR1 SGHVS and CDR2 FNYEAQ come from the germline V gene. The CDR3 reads CASSGTGEGTQYF. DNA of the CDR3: TGTGCCAGCAGCGGGACAGGGGAGGGGACCCAGTACTTC.

CDR3 coding DNA: TGTGCCTGGAGCGAGAAGCGGGGGGGCCCTCTAGGAGAGACCCAGTACTTC. Amino acids: CAWSEKRGGPLGETQYF. The V call is TRBV30, the J call TRBJ2-5; 10 bases align to TRBD2. Germline CDR1 and CDR2: GTSNPN and SVGIG (reference sequence). J lost 4 bases, V lost 3 bases, and 14 bases had no gene match. This CDR3 is 17 amino acids long.